These 32 T cell receptor beta chains came from one sample sequenced in a study of shared clonotypes between healthy human individuals. Only in-frame clones appear in the TCRdb table, and some are missing; sequencing was by immunoSEQ multiplex PCR. The sample records 2 million to 2.5 million clones, less than 95% being singletons. Sequencing was done on a sample of naive CD4+ T cells from PBMCs. Regarding subset: CD45RA+ positively selected. The receptor set was obtained from a man aged 18 to 29 in good health. Some clones in this sample may be carry-over from other donors' samples.

V and J are TRBV28 and TRBJ2-5, with a tentative D call TRBD1 (6 bases). The CDR3 has 15 amino acids. Germline V gives CDR1 MDHEN, CDR2 SYDVKM. V was cut by 2 bases and J by 3 bases, with 13 bases left in between. The CDR3 nucleotides read TGTGCCAGCAGTTTAAGGGGACAAGGGAAAGAGACCCAGTACTTC. This sequence encodes CASSLRGQGKETQYF.

J is TRBJ2-7 and V is TRBV28; D gene unclear. V lost 3 bases and J 0 bases, leaving 24 bases between the germline ends. In germline, CDR1 is MDHEN, CDR2 SYDVKM. The CDR3 sequence is 19 residues long. DNA for the CDR3: TGTGCCAGCAGTTTCCTCCTACGGTTAGGGCAAGCCTCCTCCTACGAGCAGTACTTC. Translating it yields CASSFLLRLGQASSYEQYF.

As regards this clone: The sample contains more than one DNA sequence encoding this CDR3. The chain recombines TRBV5-1 with TRBJ1-1; D ambiguous. Germline CDR1 and CDR2: SGHRS and YFSETQ. Trimming removed 2 bases at V and 0 bases at J, with 8 bases between. This CDR3 has 14 amino acids. The CDR3 protein is CASSFDRLNTEAFF. CDR3 DNA sequence: TGCGCCAGCAGCTTCGACCGCCTGAACACTGAAGCTTTCTTT.

This sequence joins TRBV2 and TRBJ1-5, with 7 nucleotides matching TRBD1. The V segment lost 4 bases and the J segment 4 bases; nucleotides outside the gene matches: 7. This CDR3 is 15 amino acids long. The V gene's germline CDR1 is SNHLY and CDR2 FYNNEI. CDR3 in amino acids: CASSVNRGGNQPQHF. For the CDR3, the DNA is TGTGCCAGCAGTGTCAACAGGGGAGGGAATCAGCCCCAGCATTTT.

As to this clone: This sample also contains other DNA sequences that code for the same CDR3. The rearrangement links TRBV7-2 to TRBJ2-7; possible D gene TRBD2, 5 bases. In germline, CDR1 is SGHTA, CDR2 FQGNSA. This CDR3 is 13 amino acids long. Trimming cost V 4 bases and J 6 bases, with 13 bases left between them. The CDR3 DNA reads TGTGCCAGCAGCTCAAGACAAGGAGGCGAGCAGTACTTC. Protein product: CASSSRQGGEQYF.

The rearrangement uses TRBV29-1 and TRBJ1-1; 9 bases map to TRBD1. The germline V gene encodes CDR1 SQVTM and CDR2 ANQGSEA. With V trimmed by 5 bases and J by 10 bases, 11 bases remained unmatched. There are 13 residues in the CDR3. CDR3 amino acids: CSVPSTGGAGAFF. For the CDR3, the DNA is TGCAGCGTTCCATCAACAGGGGGCGCGGGAGCTTTCTTT.

About this clone: The same CDR3 arises from other DNA sequences in this sample as well. The chain uses TRBV5-1 and TRBJ2-3; TRBD1 matches 9 bases. Trimming cost V 4 bases and J 1 base; bases outside gene matches: 4. The CDR3 covers 15 residues. Germline lookup yields CDR1 SGHRS and CDR2 YFSETQ. The CDR3 protein is CASSPRQGGTDTQYF. The CDR3 DNA reads TGCGCCAGCAGCCCCCGACAGGGGGGCACAGATACGCAGTATTTT.

The V gene is TRBV7-2, the J gene TRBJ2-1; 10 nucleotides agree with TRBD2. Germline V CDR1 and CDR2: SGHTA, FQGNSA. The CDR3 is 18 residues long. After removal of 4 bases from V and 2 bases from J, the junction contained 11 bases not matched to a gene. DNA for the CDR3: TGTGCCAGCAGCTCTCCTAGCGGGAGAGTATGGGCCTACAATGAGCAGTTCTTC. Translated: CASSSPSGRVWAYNEQFF.

The V gene is TRBV11-2, the J gene TRBJ1-4; D call uncertain. The CDR3 has 12 residues. Deletions cut 4 bases from V and 7 bases from J, with 7 bases between. Germline CDR1 is SGHAT and CDR2 is FQNNGV. CDR3 sequence (DNA): TGTGCCAGCAGCTCCTTAAGTGAAAAACTGTTTTTT. It encodes CASSSLSEKLFF. Complete variable domain (other parts from reference TRBV11-2 and TRBJ1-4): EAGVAQSPRYKIIEKRQSVAFWCNPISGHATLYWYQQILGQGPKLLIQFQNNGVVDDSQLPKDRFSAERLKGVDSTLKIQPAKLEDSAVYLCASSSLSEKLFFGSGTQLSVL.

Comments on this clone: This specimen includes other DNA sequences encoding the same CDR3. The chain is built from TRBV7-2 and TRBJ1-5, with D possibly being TRBD1 (6 bases). This CDR3 has 14 residues. Trimming shortened V by 5 bases and J by 4 bases, and 12 bases separated the two germline ends. Germline V gene lookup returns CDR1 SGHTA and CDR2 FQGNSA. CDR3 sequence reads: CASSLTGWNQPQHF. CDR3 sequence (DNA): TGTGCCAGCAGCCTAACAGGGTGGAATCAGCCCCAGCATTTT.

The CDR3 DNA is TGTGCCAGCCGCGACTTACTACACAATGAGCAGTTCTTC. Protein product: CASRDLLHNEQFF. The J gene is TRBJ2-1, the V gene TRBV5-6; no firm D call. The V and J ends lost 7 bases and 5 bases respectively, with 13 bases between them. CDR1 is SGHDT and CDR2 is YYEEEE in the germline V gene. The CDR3 covers 13 residues.

The chain combines TRBV6-5 with TRBJ1-1; TRBD1 might be the D (5 bases). V lost 1 base and J 1 base, leaving 7 bases between the germline ends. The CDR3 is 14 residues long. The germline V gene has CDR1 MNHEY and CDR2 SVGAGI. The CDR3 nucleotides read TGTGCCAGCAGTTACTTAGGGGAGAACACTGAAGCTTTCTTT. Translated: CASSYLGENTEAFF.

This clone was detected only once. Other nucleotide sequences in the sample specify the same CDR3. V gene TRBV28 combines with J gene TRBJ1-5; D is possibly TRBD1 (5 bases). V lost 6 bases and J lost 4, with 16 bases in between. The germline V gene encodes CDR1 MDHEN and CDR2 SYDVKM. This CDR3 has 15 amino acids. The CDR3 bases are TGTGCCAGCAGCTCCCCCGGGAGGGGAAATCAGCCCCAGCATTTT. It translates to CASSSPGRGNQPQHF. Full variable domain (missing parts from reference TRBV28 and TRBJ1-5): DVKVTQSSRYLVKRTGEKVFLECVQDMDHENMFWYRQDPGLGLRLIYFSYDVKMKEKGDIPEGYSVSREKKERFSLILESASTNQTSMYLCASSSPGRGNQPQHFGDGTRLSIL.

V is TRBV11-3 and J is TRBJ2-7, with a possible D match to TRBD1 (5 bases). This CDR3 has 14 residues. Germline V gene lookup returns CDR1 SGHNT and CDR2 YENEEA. Trimming removed 2 bases from V and 0 bases from J, with 8 bases in between. CDR3 amino acids: CASSLRGASYEQYF. CDR3 bases: TGTGCCAGCAGCTTAAGGGGTGCCTCCTACGAGCAGTACTTC.

The rearrangement links TRBV29-1 to TRBJ2-3; D is possibly TRBD1 (6 bases). The V and J ends lost 4 bases and 1 base respectively, with 15 bases between them. The CDR3 loop spans 15 amino acids. Germline CDR1 SQVTM, CDR2 ANQGSEA. The CDR3 reads CSVAPRGVGTDTQYF. CDR3 nucleotide sequence: TGCAGCGTTGCCCCCAGGGGAGTTGGCACAGATACGCAGTATTTT.

The chain links TRBV10-1 to TRBJ2-1; 11 nucleotides agree with TRBD2. J was trimmed by 5 bases and V by 5 bases; bases with no gene match: 14. Germline V CDR1 and CDR2: WNHNN, SYGVQD (reference sequence). This CDR3 is 18 amino acids long. As DNA, the CDR3 is TGCGCCAGCAGTCTAGGACTAGCGGGCGGCAAACGAAACAATGAGCAGTTCTTC. It specifies CASSLGLAGGKRNNEQFF.

The chain employs TRBV10-3 and TRBJ1-2, with D unclear. CDR1 and CDR2 from the germline V gene are ENHRY and SYGVKD. CDR3 size: 13 residues. Trimming removed 4 bases at V and 2 bases at J, with 8 bases between. The CDR3 here is CAISVEVNYGYTF. The CDR3 DNA sequence: TGTGCCATCAGTGTTGAGGTGAACTATGGCTACACCTTC.

The gene calls are TRBV28 and TRBJ1-2; 8 bases are shared with TRBD1. CDR1 is MDHEN, CDR2 SYDVKM, per germline. V shed 7 bases and J 4 bases; nucleotides not matched to a gene: 11. The CDR3 totals 15 residues. The CDR3 nucleotides read TGTGCCAGCACCCGATACCAGGGGGCGGGCTATGGCTACACCTTC. It encodes CASTRYQGAGYGYTF.

The rearrangement links TRBV6-4 to TRBJ2-7; a possible D gene is TRBD1 (6 bases). Per the germline V gene, CDR1 is MRHNA and CDR2 is SNTAGT. Trimming took off 7 bases at V and 7 bases at J, with 20 bases between the two ends. CDR3 length equals 14 residues. CDR3: CASNHRDTGREQYF. Written as DNA, the CDR3 is TGTGCCAGCAATCACCGGGACACCGGCAGGGAGCAGTACTTC.

The chain couples TRBV6-1 to TRBJ1-5; the match to TRBD1 covers 7 bases. V gave up 2 bases and J gave up 7 bases; unmatched junction bases: 5. Germline lookup yields CDR1 MNHNS and CDR2 SASEGT. The length of the CDR3 is 14 residues. Here the CDR3 DNA reads TGTGCCAGCAGTGAACGAGGGGGCGGCCAGCCCCAGCATTTT. It is translated as CASSERGGGQPQHF.

The rearrangement uses TRBV7-2 and TRBJ2-1; 9 nucleotides line up with TRBD2. V lost 5 bases, J lost 5 bases, and 10 bases stayed unmatched. The CDR3 is 16 amino acids. Germline CDR1 is SGHTA and CDR2 is FQGNSA. CDR3 region: CASSLMGLAGNNEQFF. CDR3 DNA sequence: TGTGCCAGCAGCCTGATGGGCCTAGCGGGAAACAATGAGCAGTTCTTC. Complete variable domain (other parts from reference TRBV7-2 and TRBJ2-1): GAGVSQSPSNKVTEKGKDVELRCDPISGHTALYWYRQSLGQGLEFLIYFQGNSAPDKSGLPSDRFSAERTGGSVSTLTIQRTQQEDSAVYLCASSLMGLAGNNEQFFGPGTRLTVL.

The V and J genes are TRBV2 and TRBJ2-5; D is unresolved. V was clipped by 6 bases and J by 5 bases, with 10 bases between them. This CDR3 spans 12 amino acids. Germline V lookup: CDR1 SNHLY, CDR2 FYNNEI. DNA of the CDR3: TGTGCCAGCAGCGATGAACTTGAGACCCAGTACTTC. It codes for CASSDELETQYF.

This CDR3 reads CASSEGPRIYEQYF. CDR3 bases: TGTGCCAGCAGTGAAGGTCCAAGAATCTACGAGCAGTACTTC. The chain employs TRBV6-1 and TRBJ2-7, with no clear D. Trimming cost V 1 base and J 3 bases, with 10 bases left between them. CDR3 length: 14 residues. Germline V CDR1 and CDR2: MNHNS, SASEGT.

The chain joins TRBV5-4 to TRBJ2-4; 8 nucleotides line up with TRBD1. V lost 2 bases and J lost 0; bases outside the gene matches: 13. CDR3 size: 19 residues. Germline values: CDR1 SGHNT, CDR2 YYREEE (reference sequence). The CDR3 sequence is CASSLGTGHKLLAKNIQYF. DNA of the CDR3: TGTGCCAGCAGCTTAGGGACAGGCCATAAATTACTAGCCAAAAACATTCAGTACTTC.

The CDR3 nucleotides are TGTGCCAGCAAACGGACTAGCGGCACCACAGATACGCAGTATTTT. Protein sequence: CASKRTSGTTDTQYF. This chain connects TRBV6-5 to TRBJ2-3; 10 bases align to TRBD2. The CDR3 loop spans 15 amino acids. Trimming cost V 7 bases and J 2 bases; bases outside gene matches: 6. CDR1 and CDR2 from the germline V gene are MNHEY and SVGAGI.

On this clone: The same CDR3 arises from other DNA sequences in this sample as well. The V call is TRBV9, the J call TRBJ2-3; D gene unclear. V shed 0 bases and J shed 1 base, with 9 bases lying between them. The germline V gene has CDR1 SGDLS and CDR2 YYNGEE. The CDR3 contains 15 residues. In nucleotides, the CDR3 is TGTGCCAGCAGCGTAGTTGACGGACGCACAGATACGCAGTATTTT. This encodes CASSVVDGRTDTQYF.

This clone was found once. The chain joins TRBV13 to TRBJ2-5; 10 nucleotides agree with TRBD2. Germline V gene lookup returns CDR1 PRHDT and CDR2 FYEKMQ (reference sequence). The trim removed 5 bases at V and 5 bases at J, leaving 5 bases unmatched. This CDR3 comprises 14 residues. The chain's CDR3 is CASSPGTSVETQYF. CDR3 bases: TGTGCCAGCAGCCCCGGGACTAGCGTTGAGACCCAGTACTTC.

The V call is TRBV7-9, the J call TRBJ1-1; D unresolved. The V end was cut by 3 bases, the J end by 1 base, with 12 bases between. This CDR3 comprises 15 residues. Germline V CDR1 and CDR2: SEHNR, FQNEAQ (reference sequence). This CDR3 is CASSFVNRENTEAFF. The CDR3, as DNA: TGTGCCAGCAGCTTCGTTAATCGGGAGAACACTGAAGCTTTCTTT.

The chain has TRBV5-8 and TRBJ2-5; possibly TRBD1 for D (7 bases). V shed 0 bases and J shed 4 bases, with 13 bases lying between them. The CDR3 runs 15 residues. The germline gives CDR1 SGHTS, CDR2 YDEGEE. CDR3 region: CASSLDQGGGETQYF. CDR3 coding DNA: TGTGCCAGCAGCTTGGACCAGGGGGGAGGAGAGACCCAGTACTTC.

This chain links TRBV7-2 with TRBJ1-2; D not certain. V lost 6 bases and J lost 7, with 18 bases in between. This CDR3 spans 14 amino acids. Germline V gives CDR1 SGHTA, CDR2 FQGNSA. This CDR3 is CASRQAAGRSGYTF. The CDR3 DNA is TGTGCCAGCAGGCAGGCGGCGGGGAGGAGTGGCTACACCTTC.

The chain employs TRBV27 and TRBJ2-7; 8 nucleotides match TRBD1. The ends lost 2 bases at V and 2 bases at J; junction bases unmatched: 2. Germline CDR1 and CDR2: MNHEY and SMNVEV (reference sequence). This CDR3 is built from 14 residues. The CDR3 protein is CASSLRQGPYEQYF. The CDR3 region has the DNA TGTGCCAGCAGTTTACGACAGGGGCCCTACGAGCAGTACTTC.

A word on this clone: At one end the junction does not follow the germline gene, possibly because of a read error. The V call is TRBV2, the J call TRBJ2-4, with D perhaps matching TRBD1 (6 bases). From germline, CDR1 is SNHLY and CDR2 FYNNEI. There are 14 residues in the CDR3. The CDR3 is CASTEQGAWDIQYF. The DNA of the CDR3 is TGTGCCAGCACTGAACAGGGAGCCTGGGACATTCAGTACTTC.